The rows below give T cell receptor beta chains drawn from one sample of a study of cytotoxic CD8 clonotypes in ibrutinib-treated CLL. Produced via immunoSEQ multiplex PCR; TCRdb's table is partial and in-frame only. The repertoire holds more than 200,000 clones, less than 75% seen once, with just over 15% in the top ten. Here the sequenced sample was PBMCs, taken after 24 months of ibrutinib treatment. These receptors were taken from a human donor with chronic lymphocytic leukemia. Both conserved end residues are part of each CDR3. A D gene is named only where the DNA matches it firmly. Expanded clones are given a class, and other clones once, few, many or no size at all.

j_gene,v_gene,abundance,d_gene,CDR3nt,CDR3aa
TRBJ2-7,TRBV7-9,few,TRBD2,TGTGCCAGCAGCTTAGGGTTGCCGGGGGGGTTGAAGTACTTC,CASSLGLPGGLKYF
TRBJ2-7,TRBV10-3,NA,TRBD2,TGTGCCATCAACCGGGGGCTAGCGGGCGGGTCCTACGAGCAGTACTTC,CAINRGLAGGSYEQYF
TRBJ2-7,TRBV6-5,NA,TRBD1,TGTGCCAGCAGTTCCGAGGACAGGGGCCAGCAGTACTTC,CASSSEDRGQQYF
TRBJ2-3,TRBV21-1,NA,NA,TGTGCCAGCAGCATAGAACCGAACCCGGGACAGGGACGTGATACGCAGTATTTT,CASSIEPNPGQGRDTQYF
TRBJ2-7,TRBV7-9,NA,NA,TGTGCCAGCAGCTTGATAGTAGCGGCTTCCTACGAGCAGTACTTC,CASSLIVAASYEQYF
TRBJ2-7,TRBV2,few,TRBD2,TGTGCCAGCAGTGGACTAGCATCCCACTCCGAGCAGTACTTC,CASSGLASHSEQYF
TRBJ1-3,TRBV14,NA,NA,TGTGCCAGCAGCCAAAAGTACTCTGGAAACACCATATATTTT,CASSQKYSGNTIYF
TRBJ2-1,TRBV27,NA,NA,TGTGCCAGCAGTTTGCATGGGACGGTGGATTACAATGAGCAGTTCTTC,CASSLHGTVDYNEQFF
TRBJ2-5,TRBV6-5,once,TRBD1,TGTGCCAGCAGCGGATACAGGGGTGAAATGGAGACCCAGTACTTC,CASSGYRGEMETQYF
TRBJ2-3,TRBV5-1,NA,NA,TGCGCCAGCAGCCCTGGGGAAGCCACAGATACGCAGTATTTT,CASSPGEATDTQYF
TRBJ1-4,TRBV7-2,NA,NA,TGTGCCAGCAGCTTAGCCGGGTTCGGAGAAAAACTGTTTTTT,CASSLAGFGEKLFF
TRBJ2-2,TRBV9,NA,NA,TGTGCCAGCCGGGCAGAGAACACCGGGGAGCTGTTTTTT,CASRAENTGELFF
TRBJ2-7,TRBV5-1,few,NA,TGCGCCAGCAGCTTGGACGGAAACTACGAGCAGTACTTC,CASSLDGNYEQYF
TRBJ2-7,TRBV2,NA,NA,TGTGCCAGCAGTCCGGACAGCTCCTACGAGCAGTACTTC,CASSPDSSYEQYF
TRBJ1-4,TRBV4-1,NA,NA,TGCGCCAGCAGCCAAGAATTCCACGGAGCAACTAATGAAAAACTGTTTTTT,CASSQEFHGATNEKLFF
TRBJ2-5,TRBV4-2,NA,NA,TGTGCCAGCAGCCAGGCCGGGCCCGCAGAGACCCAGTACTTC,CASSQAGPAETQYF
TRBJ2-7,TRBV6-5,NA,NA,TGTGCCAGCAGTTACTCTCGGCGCTTAGGGGGTCGCGAGCAGTACTTC,CASSYSRRLGGREQYF
TRBJ2-1,TRBV27,few,NA,TGTGCCAGCGGGGTTGGGCGGACTAATGAGCAGTTCTTC,CASGVGRTNEQFF
TRBJ2-1,TRBV21-1,NA,NA,TGTGCCAGCCCTCGGGGGGGTGGCAATGAGCAGTTCTTC,CASPRGGGNEQFF
TRBJ2-1,TRBV19,NA,TRBD1,TGTGCCAGTAGTCGTAGACAGGGGGGAAATGAGCAGTTCTTC,CASSRRQGGNEQFF
TRBJ2-3,TRBV30,NA,TRBD2,TGTGCCTGGAGTGGGGCGGGAGGTTTAGCAGATACGCAGTATTTT,CAWSGAGGLADTQYF
TRBJ1-4,TRBV29-1,NA,NA,TGCAGCGTTGGGAAACGAGATGAAAAACTGTTTTTT,CSVGKRDEKLFF
TRBJ2-2,TRBV5-1,NA,NA,TGCGCCAGCAGTTTGGGGGCGGGATCATCGAACACCGGGGAGCTGTTTTTT,CASSLGAGSSNTGELFF
TRBJ1-1,TRBV30,NA,TRBD1,TGTGCCTGGACAGGGGGCGCGAATACTGAAGCTTTCTTT,CAWTGGANTEAFF
TRBJ2-7,TRBV28,NA,NA,TGTGCCAGCAGTGCCGGGCACTCCTACGAGCAGTACTTC,CASSAGHSYEQYF
TRBJ2-7,TRBV14,NA,NA,TGTGCCAGCAGCCAAGTTCAGGGGCGCGGCGAGCAGTACTTC,CASSQVQGRGEQYF